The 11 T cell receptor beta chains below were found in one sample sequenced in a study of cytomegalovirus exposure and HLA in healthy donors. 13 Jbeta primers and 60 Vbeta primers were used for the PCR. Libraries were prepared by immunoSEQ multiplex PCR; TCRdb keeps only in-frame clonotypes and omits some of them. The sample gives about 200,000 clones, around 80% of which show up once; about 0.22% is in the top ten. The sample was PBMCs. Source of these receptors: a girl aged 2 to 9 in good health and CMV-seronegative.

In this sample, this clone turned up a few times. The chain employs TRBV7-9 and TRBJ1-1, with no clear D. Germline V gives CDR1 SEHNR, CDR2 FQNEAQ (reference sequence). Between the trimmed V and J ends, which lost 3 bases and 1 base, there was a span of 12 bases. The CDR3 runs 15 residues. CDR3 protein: CASSFKGGRNTEAFF. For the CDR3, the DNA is TGTGCCAGCAGCTTTAAGGGCGGGCGGAACACTGAAGCTTTCTTT.

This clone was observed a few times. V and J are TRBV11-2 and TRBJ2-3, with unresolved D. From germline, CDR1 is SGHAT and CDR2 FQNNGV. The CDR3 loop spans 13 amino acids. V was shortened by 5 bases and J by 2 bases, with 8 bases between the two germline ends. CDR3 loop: CASSPVVTDTQYF. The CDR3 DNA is TGTGCCAGCAGCCCGGTAGTCACAGATACGCAGTATTTT.

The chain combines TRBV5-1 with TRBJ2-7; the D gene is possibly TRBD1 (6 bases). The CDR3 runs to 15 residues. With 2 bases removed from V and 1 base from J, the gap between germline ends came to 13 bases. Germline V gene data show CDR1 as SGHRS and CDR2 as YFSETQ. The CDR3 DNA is TGCGCCAGCAGCTTAATACCTGACAGGTCCTACGAGCAGTACTTC. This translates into CASSLIPDRSYEQYF.

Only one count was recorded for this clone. The CDR3 loop reads CASSLGQVPYEQYF. CDR3 DNA sequence: TGTGCCAGCAGCTTAGGGCAGGTACCTTACGAGCAGTACTTC. The rearrangement uses TRBV7-9 and TRBJ2-7; no clear D. Germline assignment: CDR1 SEHNR and CDR2 FQNEAQ (reference sequence). Trimming stripped 1 base from V and 4 bases from J, with 11 bases between. The CDR3 length is 14 residues.

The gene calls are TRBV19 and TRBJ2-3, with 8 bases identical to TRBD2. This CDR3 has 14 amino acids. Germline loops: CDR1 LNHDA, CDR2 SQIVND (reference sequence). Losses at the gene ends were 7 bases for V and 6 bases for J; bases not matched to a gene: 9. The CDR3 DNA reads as TGTGCCAGTAACGAGCGGGGGAGTTTTGATACGCAGTATTTT. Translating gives CASNERGSFDTQYF. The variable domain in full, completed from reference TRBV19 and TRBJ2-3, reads DGGITQSPKYLFRKEGQNVTLSCEQNLNHDAMYWYRQDPGQGLRLIYYSQIVNDFQKGDIAEGYSVSREKKESFPLTVTSAQKNPTAFYLCASNERGSFDTQYFGPGTRLTVL.

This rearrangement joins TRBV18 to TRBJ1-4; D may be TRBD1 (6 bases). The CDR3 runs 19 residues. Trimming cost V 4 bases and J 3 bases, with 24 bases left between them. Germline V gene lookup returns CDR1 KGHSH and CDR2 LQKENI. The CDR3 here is CASSLNRVSRFTPNEKLFF. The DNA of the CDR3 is TGTGCCAGCTCACTAAACAGGGTATCTCGCTTTACCCCTAATGAAAAACTGTTTTTT.

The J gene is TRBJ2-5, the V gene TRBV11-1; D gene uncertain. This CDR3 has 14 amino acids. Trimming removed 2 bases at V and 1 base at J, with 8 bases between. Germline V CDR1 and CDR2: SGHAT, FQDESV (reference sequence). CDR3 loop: CASSLINVQETQYF. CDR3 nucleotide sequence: TGTGCCAGCAGCTTAATTAATGTCCAAGAGACCCAGTACTTC.

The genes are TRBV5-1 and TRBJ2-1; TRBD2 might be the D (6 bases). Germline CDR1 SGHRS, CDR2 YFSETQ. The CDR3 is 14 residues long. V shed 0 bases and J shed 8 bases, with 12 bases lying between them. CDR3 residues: CASSLVPRGYEQFF. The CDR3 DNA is TGCGCCAGCAGCTTGGTCCCACGGGGGTATGAGCAGTTCTTC.

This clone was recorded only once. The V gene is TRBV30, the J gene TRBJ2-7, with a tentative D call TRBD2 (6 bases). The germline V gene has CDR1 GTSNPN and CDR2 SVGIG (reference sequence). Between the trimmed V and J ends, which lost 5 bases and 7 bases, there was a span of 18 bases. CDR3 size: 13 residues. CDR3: CAWRYSFAGEQYF. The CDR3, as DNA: TGTGCCTGGCGATACAGTTTCGCGGGAGAGCAGTACTTC.

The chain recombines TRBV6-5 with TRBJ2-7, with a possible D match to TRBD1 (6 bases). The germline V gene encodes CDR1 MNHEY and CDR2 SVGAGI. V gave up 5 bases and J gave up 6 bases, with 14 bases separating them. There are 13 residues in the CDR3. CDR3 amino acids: CASSPYQGSEQYF. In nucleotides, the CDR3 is TGTGCCAGCAGTCCGTACCAGGGGTCCGAGCAGTACTTC.

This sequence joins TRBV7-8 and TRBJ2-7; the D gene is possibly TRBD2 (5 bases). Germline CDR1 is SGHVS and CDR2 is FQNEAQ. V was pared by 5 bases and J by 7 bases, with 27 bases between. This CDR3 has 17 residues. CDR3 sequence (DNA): TGTGCCAGCAGCGCCATGTTAGCGATCCCTGTAACTAGGGAGCAGTACTTC. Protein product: CASSAMLAIPVTREQYF. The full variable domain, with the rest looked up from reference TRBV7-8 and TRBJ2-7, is GAGVSQSPRYKVAKRGQDVALRCDPISGHVSLFWYQQALGQGPEFLTYFQNEAQLDKSGLPSDRFFAERPEGSVSTLKIQRTQQEDSAVYLCASSAMLAIPVTREQYFGPGTRLTVT.